The entry below describes one T cell receptor (beta chain). Produced via immunoSEQ multiplex PCR; TCRdb's table is partial and in-frame only. In the table there are millions of clones, roughly 94% of which are singletons. The data were obtained in a study of shared clonotypes between healthy human individuals. The CDR3 is 16 residues long. The ends lost 5 bases at V and 0 bases at J; junction bases unmatched: 10. Germline loops: CDR1 MNHNY, CDR2 SVGAGI (reference sequence). This receptor was taken from a young man in good health. The specimen sequenced was naive CD4+ T cells sorted from blood. The subset: CD45RA+ positively selected. V is TRBV6-6 and J is TRBJ2-7; 7 nucleotides match TRBD1. CDR3 sequence: CASSPDRRQYSYEQYF. The CDR3 DNA reads TGTGCCAGCAGTCCGGACAGGCGACAATACTCCTACGAGCAGTACTTC.